The clone carrying this T cell receptor beta chain was observed many times. RNA transcripts gave rise to amplified TCR beta CDR3 regions. The TCR CDR3 was amplified in a first-round RT-PCR using the HTBI primer set. One entry per CDR3 protein results from TCRdb running MiXCR on the multiplex PCR reads. Seen here are 600,000 or so distinct CDR3 sequences, 13% to 15% observed once, and the top ten hold around 7%. The source of the sample is a study of T cells in Graves' hyperthyroidism and ophthalmopathy. The trim removed 7 bases at V and 8 bases at J, leaving 8 bases unmatched. Germline V gene sequence: CDR1 MNHNS, CDR2 SASEGT. The CDR3 is 13 residues long. Source material for PBMCs was over 8 ml fresh peripheral blood.

The V gene is TRBV6-1, the J gene TRBJ2-1; 7 bases match TRBD2. The sequenced sample consisted of blood. The source is a young woman with Graves' ophthalmopathy. The CDR3 spells CASKRGSDDEQFF. For the CDR3, the DNA is TGTGCCAGCAAGCGCGGGAGCGACGATGAGCAGTTCTTC.